This T cell receptor beta chain appears in the sequencing data of a study of cytomegalovirus exposure and HLA in healthy donors. Regarding the study as a whole: Donor immune exposure was known only as CMV serostatus. A later analysis associated 15,000 or so TCR beta sequences with HLA alleles at a 0.05 false discovery rate. According to a later analysis, most TCR beta chains associated with CMV appeared HLA-restricted.

The junction had 4 bases not matched to a gene; V was cut back by 0 bases and J by 11 bases. Germline values: CDR1 MGHRA, CDR2 YSYEKL. This CDR3 comprises 13 residues. PCR involved 60 Vbeta and 13 Jbeta primers. The data were produced by immunoSEQ multiplex PCR, yet TCRdb's version contains in-frame clones alone and is incomplete. The sample includes approximately 82,000 clones, approximately 56% seen only once; the top ten take about 5.4%. Remarks on this clone: Its cognate antigen is unknown.

Material: PBMCs. This chain uses TRBV4-1 with TRBJ1-1; TRBD1 agrees at 9 bases. The receptor was derived from a woman under 40 in good health and CMV-seropositive. The CDR3 region has the DNA TGCGCCAGCAGCCAAGATGACAGGGGGGCGGCTTTCTTT. The encoded protein is CASSQDDRGAAFF.